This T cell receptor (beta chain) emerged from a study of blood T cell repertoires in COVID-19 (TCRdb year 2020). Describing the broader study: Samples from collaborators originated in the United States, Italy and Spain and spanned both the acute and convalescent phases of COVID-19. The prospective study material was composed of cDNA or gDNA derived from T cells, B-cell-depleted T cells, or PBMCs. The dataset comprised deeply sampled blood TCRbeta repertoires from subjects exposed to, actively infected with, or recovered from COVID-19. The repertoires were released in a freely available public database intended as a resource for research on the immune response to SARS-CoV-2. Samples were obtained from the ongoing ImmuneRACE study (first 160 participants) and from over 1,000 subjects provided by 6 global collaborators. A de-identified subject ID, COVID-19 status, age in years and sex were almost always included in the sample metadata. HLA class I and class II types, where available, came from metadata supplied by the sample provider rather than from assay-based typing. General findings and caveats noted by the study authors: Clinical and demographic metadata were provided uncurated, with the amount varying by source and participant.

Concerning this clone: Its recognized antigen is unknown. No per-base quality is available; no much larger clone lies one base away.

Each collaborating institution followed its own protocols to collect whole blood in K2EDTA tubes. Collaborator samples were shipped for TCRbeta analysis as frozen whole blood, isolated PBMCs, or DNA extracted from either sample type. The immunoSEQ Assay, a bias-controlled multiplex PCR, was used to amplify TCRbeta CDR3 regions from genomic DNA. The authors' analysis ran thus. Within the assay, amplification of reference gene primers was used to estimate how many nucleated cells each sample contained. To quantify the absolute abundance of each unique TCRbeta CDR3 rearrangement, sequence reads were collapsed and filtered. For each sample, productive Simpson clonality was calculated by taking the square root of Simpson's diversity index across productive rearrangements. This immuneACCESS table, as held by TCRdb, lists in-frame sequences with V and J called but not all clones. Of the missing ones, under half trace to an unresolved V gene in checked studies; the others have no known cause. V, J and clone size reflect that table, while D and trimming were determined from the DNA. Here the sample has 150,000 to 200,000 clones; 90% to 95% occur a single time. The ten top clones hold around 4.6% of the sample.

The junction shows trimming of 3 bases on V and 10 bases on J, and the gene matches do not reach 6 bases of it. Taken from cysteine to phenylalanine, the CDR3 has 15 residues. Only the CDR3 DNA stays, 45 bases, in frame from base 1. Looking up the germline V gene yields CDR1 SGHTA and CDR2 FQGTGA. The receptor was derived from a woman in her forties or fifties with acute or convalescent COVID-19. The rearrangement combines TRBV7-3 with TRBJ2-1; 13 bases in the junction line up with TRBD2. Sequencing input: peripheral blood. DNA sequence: TGTGCCAGCAGCTTTGGGACTAGCGGGATAAAGGAGCAGTTCTTC. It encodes CASSFGTSGIKEQFF.